This section outlines one T cell receptor beta chain sequence together with its context. Its antigen is not identified. This specimen comes from a study of cytomegalovirus exposure and HLA in healthy donors. Study-wide background: Earlier, almost 120 million unique TCR beta sequences were recovered from approximately 180 million T cells by an analysis.

Overall study findings and caveats: Later analysis reportedly placed an Asian-associated ancestry cluster below the roughly 700-donor mean in N-insertions. TCR beta V segments were, for the most part, productive about 87% or about 30% of the time in an earlier analysis.

Germline lookup yields CDR1 KGHSH and CDR2 LQKENI. The CDR3 runs to 18 residues. The V gene end was trimmed by 3 bases and the J gene end by 4 bases; junction bases not matched to a gene: 10. The PCR employed 60 Vbeta primers together with 13 Jbeta primers. TCRdb's copy holds only in-frame clones and misses some; the assay was immunoSEQ multiplex PCR. In the table there are about 180,000 clones, over 70% of which are singletons. The receptor's source is a woman between 50 and 59 years old in good health and CMV-seropositive. The source material was PBMCs. The chain joins TRBV18 to TRBJ2-1; 12 bases map to TRBD2. In DNA, the CDR3 is TGTGCCAGCTCACCTACCCGCCGGACTAGCGGGGTTTACAATGAGCAGTTCTTC. This sequence encodes CASSPTRRTSGVYNEQFF.